This entry describes one T cell receptor beta chain. What it binds is unknown. The sample comes from a study of shared clonotypes between healthy human individuals. Study-wide results and limits: Genetic and exposure-history diversity was limited by the few donors. The four-donor shared clonotypes exceeded non-shared clonotypes in generation probability, with non-shared ones scoring lower.

The naive CD8 fraction comprised CD45RO-negative cells positively selected for CCR7 and excluded terminally differentiated effector memory CD45RA+ cells. The study drew all its donors from Caucasian adults living in Nashville, Tennessee. This CDR3 is built from 13 residues. V gave up 7 bases and J gave up 3 bases; unmatched junction bases: 5. Germline CDR1 reads MNHNY; CDR2 reads SVGAGI (reference sequence). The repertoire was sequenced with immunoSEQ multiplex PCR; TCRdb's copy has only in-frame clones and lacks some. The sample lists 1.5 million to 2.5 million clones, around 96% seen once, with 0.95% to 1.5% in the top ten.

The rearrangement uses TRBV6-6 and TRBJ1-2; the match to TRBD1 covers 7 bases. Input material: naive CD8+ T cells sorted from blood. The TCR sequence derives from a man between 18 and 35 years old in good health. The CDR3 spells CASTDREDYGYTF. CDR3 nucleotide sequence: TGTGCCAGCACCGACAGGGAGGACTATGGCTACACCTTC.